This T cell receptor (beta chain) was identified in a study of early T cells in non-severe SARS-CoV-2 infection. Study-level background: The chains were unpaired, and the sequenced material was bulk RNA from unsorted whole blood. General observations from the study: Private and CD4 specificities were missed by VDJdb matching, skewed to anti-spike CD8.

Molecules of cDNA were individually given unique molecular identifiers that were attached to them. TCRdb processed the 5' RACE reads anew with MiXCR; each CDR3 protein has one entry. The table has 80,000 or so distinct CDR3 sequences, roughly a sixth seen once. This clonotype has just a few counts. The antigen remains unidentified. The CDR3 spans 15 residues. V gave up 5 bases and J gave up 0 bases, with 13 bases separating them. Per the germline V gene, CDR1 is MGHRA and CDR2 is YSYEKL. The TCR originated in an adult who was a healthcare worker with PCR-confirmed SARS-CoV-2 infection or an uninfected control (not recorded which). The chain recombines TRBV4-1 with TRBJ1-1; D is perhaps TRBD1 (5 bases). The sequenced sample was whole blood. CDR3 amino acids: CASSRGDSMNTEAFF. The CDR3 nucleotides read TGCGCCAGCAGCAGGGGAGACTCCATGAACACTGAAGCTTTCTTT.